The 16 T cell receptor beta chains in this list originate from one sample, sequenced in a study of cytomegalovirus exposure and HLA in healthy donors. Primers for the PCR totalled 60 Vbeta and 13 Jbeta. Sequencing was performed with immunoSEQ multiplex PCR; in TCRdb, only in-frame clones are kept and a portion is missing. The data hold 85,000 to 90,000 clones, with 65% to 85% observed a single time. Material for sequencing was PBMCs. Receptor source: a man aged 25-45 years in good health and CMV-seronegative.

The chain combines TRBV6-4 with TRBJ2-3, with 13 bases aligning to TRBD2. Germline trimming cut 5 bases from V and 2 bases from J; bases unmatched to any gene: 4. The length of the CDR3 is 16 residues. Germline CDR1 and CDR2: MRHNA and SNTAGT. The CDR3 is CASSTTSGGTTDTQYF. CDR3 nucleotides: TGTGCCAGCAGTACGACTAGCGGGGGGACCACAGATACGCAGTATTTT.

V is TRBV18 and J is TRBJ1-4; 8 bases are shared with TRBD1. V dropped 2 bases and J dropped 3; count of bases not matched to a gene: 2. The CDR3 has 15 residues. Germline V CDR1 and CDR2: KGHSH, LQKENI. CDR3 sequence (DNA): TGTGCCAGCTCACCATACAGGGGGTCTAATGAAAAACTGTTTTTT. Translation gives CASSPYRGSNEKLFF.

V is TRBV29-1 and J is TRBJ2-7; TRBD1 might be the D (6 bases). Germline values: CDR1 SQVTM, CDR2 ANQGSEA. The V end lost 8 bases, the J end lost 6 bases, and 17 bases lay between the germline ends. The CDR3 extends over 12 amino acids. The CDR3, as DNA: TGCAGCTATTCAGGGGTGTCCGTCGAGCAGTACTTC. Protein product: CSYSGVSVEQYF.

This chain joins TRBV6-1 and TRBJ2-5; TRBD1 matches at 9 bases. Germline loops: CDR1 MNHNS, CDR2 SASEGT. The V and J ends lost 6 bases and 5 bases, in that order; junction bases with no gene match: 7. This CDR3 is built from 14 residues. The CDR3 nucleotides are TGTGCCAGCAGCTCGGGACAGGGCGGGGAGACCCAGTACTTC. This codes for CASSSGQGGETQYF.

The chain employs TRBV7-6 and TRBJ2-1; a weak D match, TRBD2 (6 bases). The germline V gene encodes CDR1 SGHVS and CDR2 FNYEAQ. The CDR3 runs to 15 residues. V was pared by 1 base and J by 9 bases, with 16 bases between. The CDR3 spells CASSLDGGRNSEQFF. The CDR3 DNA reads TGTGCCAGCAGCTTAGATGGAGGGCGGAATTCTGAGCAGTTCTTC.

Here the CDR3 reads CASSFSPGEAEAFF. CDR3 bases: TGTGCCAGCAGCTTCTCACCAGGGGAAGCTGAAGCTTTCTTT. V is TRBV5-5 and J is TRBJ1-1; D may be TRBD1 (6 bases). The CDR3 covers 14 residues. V lost 2 bases, J lost 6 bases, and 14 bases lay in between. Germline V CDR1 and CDR2: SGHKS, YYEKEE (reference sequence). Combining the CDR3 with reference TRBV5-5 and TRBJ1-1 gives the whole variable domain DAGVTQSPTHLIKTRGQQVTLRCSPISGHKSVSWYQQVLGQGPQFIFQYYEKEERGRGNFPDRFSARQFPNYSSELNVNALLLGDSALYLCASSFSPGEAEAFFGQGTRLTVV.

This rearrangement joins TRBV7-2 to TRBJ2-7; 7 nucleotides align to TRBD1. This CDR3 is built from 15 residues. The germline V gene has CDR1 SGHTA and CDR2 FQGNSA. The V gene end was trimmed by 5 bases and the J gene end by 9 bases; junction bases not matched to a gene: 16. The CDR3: CASSQGGDRAQRQYF. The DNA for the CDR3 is TGTGCCAGCAGCCAGGGTGGAGACAGGGCCCAAAGGCAGTACTTC.

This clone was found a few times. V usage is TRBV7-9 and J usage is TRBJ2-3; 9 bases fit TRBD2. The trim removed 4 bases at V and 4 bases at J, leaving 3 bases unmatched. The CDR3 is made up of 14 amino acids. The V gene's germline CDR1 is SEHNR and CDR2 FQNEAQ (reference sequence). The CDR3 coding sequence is TGTGCCAGCAGCTCCGGGACTAGCTCAGATACGCAGTATTTT. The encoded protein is CASSSGTSSDTQYF.

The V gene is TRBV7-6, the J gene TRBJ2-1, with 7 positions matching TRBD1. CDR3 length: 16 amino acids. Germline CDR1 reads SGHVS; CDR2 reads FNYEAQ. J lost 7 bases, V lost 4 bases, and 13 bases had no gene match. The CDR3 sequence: CASSSLPGQTPNEQFF. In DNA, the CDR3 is TGTGCCAGCAGCTCACTCCCGGGACAGACTCCTAATGAGCAGTTCTTC.

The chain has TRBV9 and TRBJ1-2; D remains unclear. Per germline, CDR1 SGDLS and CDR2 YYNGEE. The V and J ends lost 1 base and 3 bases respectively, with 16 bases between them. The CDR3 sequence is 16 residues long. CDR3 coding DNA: TGTGCCAGCAGCGTAAATCCTGGAGCAAGCGACTATGGCTACACCTTC. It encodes CASSVNPGASDYGYTF.

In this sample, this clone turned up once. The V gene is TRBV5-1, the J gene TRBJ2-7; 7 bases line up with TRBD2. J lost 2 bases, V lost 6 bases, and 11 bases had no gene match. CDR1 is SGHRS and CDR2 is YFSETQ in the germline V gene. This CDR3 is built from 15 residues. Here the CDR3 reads CASTLGGDSTYEQYF. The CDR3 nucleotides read TGCGCCAGCACCCTGGGAGGGGACTCGACCTACGAGCAGTACTTC.

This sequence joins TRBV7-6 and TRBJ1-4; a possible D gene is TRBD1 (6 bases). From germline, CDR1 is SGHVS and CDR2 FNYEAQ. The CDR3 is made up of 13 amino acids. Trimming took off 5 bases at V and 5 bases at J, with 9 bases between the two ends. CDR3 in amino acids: CASSRQENEKLFF. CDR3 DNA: TGTGCCAGCAGCAGACAGGAGAATGAAAAACTGTTTTTT.

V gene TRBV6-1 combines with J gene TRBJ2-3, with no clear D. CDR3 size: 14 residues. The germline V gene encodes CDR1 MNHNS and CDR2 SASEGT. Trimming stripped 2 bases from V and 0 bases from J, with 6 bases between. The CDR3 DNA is TGTGCCAGCAGTGAATTTGGCAGCACAGATACGCAGTATTTT. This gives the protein CASSEFGSTDTQYF.

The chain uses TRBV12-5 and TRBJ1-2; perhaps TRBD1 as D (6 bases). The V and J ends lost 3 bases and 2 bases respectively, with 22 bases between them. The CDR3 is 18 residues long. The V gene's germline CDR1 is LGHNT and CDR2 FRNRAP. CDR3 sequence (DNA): TGTGCTAGTGGTTTTGCAGGCCAAACAGGGAGAGTAAACTATGGCTACACCTTC. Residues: CASGFAGQTGRVNYGYTF.

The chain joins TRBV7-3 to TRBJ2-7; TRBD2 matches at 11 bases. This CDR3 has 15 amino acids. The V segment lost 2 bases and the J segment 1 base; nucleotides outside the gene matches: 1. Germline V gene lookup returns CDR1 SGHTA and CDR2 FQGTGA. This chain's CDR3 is CASSLGTSGSYEQYF. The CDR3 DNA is TGTGCCAGCAGCTTAGGGACTAGCGGTTCCTACGAGCAGTACTTC.

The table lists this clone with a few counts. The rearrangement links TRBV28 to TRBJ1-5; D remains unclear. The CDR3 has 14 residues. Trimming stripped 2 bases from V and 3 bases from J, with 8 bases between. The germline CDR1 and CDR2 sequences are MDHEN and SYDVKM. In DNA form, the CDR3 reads TGTGCCAGCAGTTTAGTACAGCTCAATCAGCCCCAGCATTTT. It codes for CASSLVQLNQPQHF.